This TCR beta chain comes out of a study of blood T cell repertoires in COVID-19. Study-level information: Spain, Italy and the United States supplied samples that represented acute and convalescent COVID-19. Sample material is recorded as cDNA or gDNA derived from T cells, B-cell-depleted T cells, or PBMCs.

Per the original data handling: Cell counts per sample came from amplifying reference gene primers. Data came from immunoSEQ multiplex PCR; TCRdb stores just in-frame clones and leaves some out. V and J calls plus clone size are reproduced from that table; the DNA served to infer D and trimming. The sample has 120,000 or so clones; over 65% are singletons. The sequenced sample was peripheral blood. The TCR was taken from a man aged 60-69 years with acute or convalescent COVID-19.

The CDR3: CASSYSKEQGNLDEQFF. The CDR3 bases are TGTGCCAGCAGTTACTCGAAGGAACAGGGGAACCTCGATGAGCAGTTCTTC. This rearrangement joins TRBV6-2 or TRBV6-3 to TRBJ2-1, with 7 bases lining up with TRBD1. J was trimmed by 8 bases and V by 0 bases; bases with no gene match: 13. Germline V gene data show CDR1 as MNHEY and CDR2 as SVGEGT. This CDR3 region has 17 residues.